Sequencing of this T cell receptor (beta chain) was carried out in a study of beta chain features in type 1 diabetes. Study-wide findings and caveats: All four CD4+ subsets of Type 1 diabetes patients contained TCRB CDR3s that were moderately but significantly shorter.

Donors underwent one heparinised blood draw, approximately 120 mL on average. The germline gives CDR1 SGHTA, CDR2 FQGNSA. V was trimmed by 5 bases and J by 4 bases, leaving 12 bases between them. This CDR3 is 13 amino acids long. With regard to this clone: Its antigen is as yet unknown.

Reverse transcription of all isolated RNA meant that expressed TCRB transcripts were sequenced. Measured with immunoSEQ multiplex PCR; TCRdb has only the in-frame clones, and not every one. The table includes 250,000 to 350,000 clones, 14% detected once. The gene calls are TRBV7-2 and TRBJ2-7; weak D call: TRBD2 (5 bases). The receptor was isolated from a young man with type 1 diabetes. Sequencing was carried out using naive CD4+ T cells from blood. CDR3 nucleotide sequence: TGTGCCAGCAGCGGTAGCGTCCGGTACGAGCAGTACTTC. Its translation: CASSGSVRYEQYF.